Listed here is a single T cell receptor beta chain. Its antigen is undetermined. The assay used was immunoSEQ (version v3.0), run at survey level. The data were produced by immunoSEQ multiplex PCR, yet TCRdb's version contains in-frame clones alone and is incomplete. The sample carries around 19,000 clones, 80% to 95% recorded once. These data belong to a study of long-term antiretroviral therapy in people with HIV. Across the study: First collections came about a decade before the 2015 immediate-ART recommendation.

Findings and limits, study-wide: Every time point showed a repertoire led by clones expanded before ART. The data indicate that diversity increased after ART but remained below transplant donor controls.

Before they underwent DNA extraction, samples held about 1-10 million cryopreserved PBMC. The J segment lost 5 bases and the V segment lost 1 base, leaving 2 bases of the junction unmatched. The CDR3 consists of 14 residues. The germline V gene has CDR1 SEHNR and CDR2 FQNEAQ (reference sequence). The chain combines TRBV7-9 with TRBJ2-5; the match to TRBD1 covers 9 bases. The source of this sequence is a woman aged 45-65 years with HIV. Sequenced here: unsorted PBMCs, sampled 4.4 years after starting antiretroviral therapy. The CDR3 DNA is TGTGCCAGCAGCTTAGACAGGGGGCTCGAGACCCAGTACTTC. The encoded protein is CASSLDRGLETQYF.